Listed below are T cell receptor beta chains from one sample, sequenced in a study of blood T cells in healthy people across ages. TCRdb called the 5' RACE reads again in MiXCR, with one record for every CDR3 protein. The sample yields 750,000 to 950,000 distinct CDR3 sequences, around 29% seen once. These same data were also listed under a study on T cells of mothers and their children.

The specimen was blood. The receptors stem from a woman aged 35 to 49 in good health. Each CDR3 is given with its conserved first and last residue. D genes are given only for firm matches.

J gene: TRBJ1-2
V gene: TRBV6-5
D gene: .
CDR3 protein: CASSYGRSAGYTF

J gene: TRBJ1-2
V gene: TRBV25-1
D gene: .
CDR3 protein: CASSEQGVSGYTF

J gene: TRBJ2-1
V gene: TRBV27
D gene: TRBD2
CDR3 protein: CACSLGLAGGMSSYNEQFF

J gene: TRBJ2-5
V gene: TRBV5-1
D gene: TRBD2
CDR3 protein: CASRLAGERQETQYF

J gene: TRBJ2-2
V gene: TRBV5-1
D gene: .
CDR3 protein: CASSLVHTGELFF

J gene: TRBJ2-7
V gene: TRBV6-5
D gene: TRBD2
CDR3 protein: CASRLGTSTTYEQYF

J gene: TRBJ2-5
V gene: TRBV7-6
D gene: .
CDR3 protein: CASAKGRQETQYF

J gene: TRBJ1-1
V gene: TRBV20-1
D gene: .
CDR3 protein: CSASIFGRESNTEAFF

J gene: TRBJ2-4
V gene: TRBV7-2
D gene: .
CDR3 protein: CASSPSGASANIQYF

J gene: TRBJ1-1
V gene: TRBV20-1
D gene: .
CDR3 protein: CSASLRGTEAFF

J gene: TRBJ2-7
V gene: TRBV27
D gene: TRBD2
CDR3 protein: CASSYSGGASYGQYF